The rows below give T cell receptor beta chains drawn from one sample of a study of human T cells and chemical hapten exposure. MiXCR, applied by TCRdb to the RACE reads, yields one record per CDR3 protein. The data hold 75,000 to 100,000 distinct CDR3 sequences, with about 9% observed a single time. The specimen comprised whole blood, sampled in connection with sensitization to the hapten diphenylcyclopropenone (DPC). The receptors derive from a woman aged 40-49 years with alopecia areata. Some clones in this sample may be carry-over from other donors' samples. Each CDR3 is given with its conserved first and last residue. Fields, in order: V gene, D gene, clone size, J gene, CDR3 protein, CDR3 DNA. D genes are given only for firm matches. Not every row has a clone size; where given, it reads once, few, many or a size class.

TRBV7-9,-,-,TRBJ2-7,CASSLRGPIEQYF,TGTGCCAGCAGCTTACGAGGCCCCATTGAGCAGTACTTC
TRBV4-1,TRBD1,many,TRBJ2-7,CASSQPGGQGRHEQYF,TGCGCCAGCAGCCAGCCGGGGGGACAGGGGCGCCACGAGCAGTACTTC
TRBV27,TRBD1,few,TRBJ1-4,CASPDRDATNEKLFF,TGTGCCAGTCCCGACAGGGACGCAACTAATGAAAAACTGTTTTTT
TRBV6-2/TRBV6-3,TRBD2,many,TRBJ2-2,CAMRKSGANTGELFF,TGTGCCATGCGGAAAAGCGGGGCGAACACCGGGGAGCTGTTTTTT
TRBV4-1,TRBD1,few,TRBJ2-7,CASSQYGQGYEQYF,TGCGCCAGCAGCCAATACGGACAGGGCTACGAGCAGTACTTC
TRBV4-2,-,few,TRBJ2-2,CASSQEPQYTGELFF,TGTGCCAGCAGCCAAGAGCCACAGTACACCGGGGAGCTGTTTTTT
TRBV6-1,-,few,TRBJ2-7,CASSGRAYEQYF,TGTGCCAGCAGCGGCAGAGCCTACGAGCAGTACTTC
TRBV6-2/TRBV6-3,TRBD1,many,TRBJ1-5,CASSSINRGGQPQHF,TGTGCCAGCAGTTCCATTAACAGGGGCGGTCAGCCCCAGCATTTT
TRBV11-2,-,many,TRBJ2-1,CASSQTPGSYNEQFF,TGTGCCAGCAGCCAGACTCCAGGCTCCTACAATGAGCAGTTCTTC
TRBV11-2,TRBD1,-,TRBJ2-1,CASSHGQGSYNEQFF,TGTGCCAGCAGCCACGGACAGGGGTCCTACAATGAGCAGTTCTTC
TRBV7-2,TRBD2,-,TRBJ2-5,CASSLETSGRWETQYF,TGTGCCAGCAGCTTAGAGACTAGCGGGAGGTGGGAGACCCAGTACTTC
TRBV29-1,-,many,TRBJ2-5,CSVYPPTGNQETQYF,TGCAGCGTTTACCCCCCGACAGGAAACCAAGAGACCCAGTACTTC
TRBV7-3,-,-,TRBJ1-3,CASSLNRGNTIYF,TGTGCCAGCAGCTTAAATAGGGGAAACACCATATATTTT
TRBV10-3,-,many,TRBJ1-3,CAISESSARHTIYF,TGTGCCATCAGTGAGTCGTCAGCAAGGCACACCATATATTTT
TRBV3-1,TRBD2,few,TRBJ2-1,CASKPSLAGAYEQFF,TGTGCCAGCAAGCCGAGTCTAGCGGGAGCCTATGAGCAGTTCTTC
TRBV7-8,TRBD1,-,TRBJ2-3,CASSPVTGGDTQYF,TGTGCCAGCAGCCCCGTGACAGGGGGGGATACGCAGTATTTT
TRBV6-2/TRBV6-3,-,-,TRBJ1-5,CASSISQENQPQHF,TGTGCCAGCAGTATATCACAGGAGAATCAGCCCCAGCATTTT
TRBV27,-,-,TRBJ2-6,CASSLESSGANVLTF,TGTGCCAGCAGTTTAGAGAGCTCTGGGGCCAACGTCCTGACTTTC
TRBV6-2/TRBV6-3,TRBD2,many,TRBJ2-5,CASSYAGTSGKETQYF,TGTGCCAGCAGTTACGCTGGGACTAGCGGGAAAGAGACCCAGTACTTC
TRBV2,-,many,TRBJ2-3,CASSGDADTQYF,TGTGCCAGCAGTGGTGATGCAGATACGCAGTATTTT
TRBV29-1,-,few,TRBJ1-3,CSVAGTPSGNTIYF,TGCAGCGTTGCAGGCACCCCCTCTGGAAACACCATATATTTT
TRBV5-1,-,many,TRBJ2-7,CASSLEVYSYEQYF,TGCGCCAGCAGCTTGGAGGTCTACTCCTACGAGCAGTACTTC
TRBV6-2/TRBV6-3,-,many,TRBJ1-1,CASGGGHLDTEAFF,TGTGCCAGCGGCGGGGGGCATCTGGACACTGAAGCTTTCTTT
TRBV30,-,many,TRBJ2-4,CAWSSPARGVNIQYF,TGTGCCTGGAGCTCCCCCGCCAGGGGAGTTAACATTCAGTACTTC
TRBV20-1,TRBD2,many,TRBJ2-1,CSAIGLAGSNEQFF,TGCAGTGCTATCGGGCTAGCGGGATCAAATGAGCAGTTCTTC
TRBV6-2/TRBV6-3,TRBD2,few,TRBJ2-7,CASSYRRGTSFSYEQYF,TGTGCCAGCAGTTACCGGAGAGGGACTAGCTTCTCCTACGAGCAGTACTTC
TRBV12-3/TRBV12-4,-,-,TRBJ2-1,CASSLLYSSYNEQFF,TGTGCCAGCAGTTTATTGTACTCAAGTTACAATGAGCAGTTCTTC
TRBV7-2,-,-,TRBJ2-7,CASSFRPGGTYEQYF,TGTGCCAGCAGCTTCCGCCCCGGAGGAACTTACGAGCAGTACTTC
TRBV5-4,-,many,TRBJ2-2,CASSLASGGELFF,TGTGCCAGCAGTTTAGCGAGCGGCGGGGAGCTGTTTTTT
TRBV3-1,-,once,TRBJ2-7,CASSQIVSYEQYF,TGTGCCAGCAGCCAAATCGTCAGCTACGAGCAGTACTTC
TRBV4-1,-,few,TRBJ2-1,CASSQVHANEQFF,TGCGCCAGCAGCCAAGTACACGCCAATGAGCAGTTCTTC
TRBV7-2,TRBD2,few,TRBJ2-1,CASSLASRPYGREGPFF,TGTGCCAGCAGCTTAGCCTCCCGACCCTACGGGCGGGAGGGCCCGTTCTTC
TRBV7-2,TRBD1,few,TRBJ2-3,CASSLTQWGQGNLDTQYF,TGTGCCAGCAGCTTAACCCAATGGGGACAGGGAAATTTGGATACGCAGTATTTT
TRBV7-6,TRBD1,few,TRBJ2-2,CASSRDRVSAGELFF,TGTGCCAGCAGCCGGGACAGGGTATCGGCCGGGGAGCTGTTTTTT
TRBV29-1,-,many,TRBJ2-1,CSVQGGSYNEQFF,TGCAGCGTTCAAGGGGGCTCCTACAATGAGCAGTTCTTC
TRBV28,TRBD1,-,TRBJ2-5,CASSPRGQGQETQYF,TGTGCCAGCAGTCCTCGTGGACAGGGCCAAGAGACCCAGTACTTC